This T cell receptor beta chain was retrieved from a study of T cell repertoires in cytomegalovirus infection. Study-level background: It can be stated that public TCR beta signatures indicated CMV infection as well as a matching HLA type.

TCRdb processed the reads anew with MiXCR; each CDR3 protein has one entry. In the table there are roughly 190,000 distinct CDR3 sequences, roughly 9.8% of which are singletons. Remarks on this clonotype: What it recognizes is unknown.

Whole-study findings and limits: CMV-specific TCR beta clonotypes restricted by HLA-C dominated the ex vivo response. The cumulative frequency of public TCR beta families distinguished individuals who carried CMV together with the relevant HLA.

From germline, CDR1 is LGHNA and CDR2 YSLEER. The trim removed 4 bases at V and 6 bases at J, leaving 7 bases unmatched. CDR3 length equals 15 residues. The TCR comes from a human donor in good health (CMV status not recorded). Some clones in this sample may be carry-over from other donors' samples. Sequences were obtained from PBMCs. The chain couples TRBV4-3 to TRBJ2-1; TRBD1 matches at 9 bases. This CDR3 is CASSPDRGRVNEQFF. The CDR3 DNA reads TGCGCCAGCAGCCCCGACAGGGGGAGGGTCAATGAGCAGTTCTTC.